Listed below are T cell receptor beta chains from one sample, sequenced in a study of metastatic and nonmetastatic thyroid tumors. Through MiXCR, TCRdb re-clonotyped the PCR reads. The sample records about 39,000 clones, approximately 20% being singletons. The material sequenced was tumor tissue. The receptors come from a female donor with papillary thyroid cancer or a benign thyroid nodule (not recorded which). Some clones in this sample may be carry-over from other donors' samples. The CDR3 runs from the conserved cysteine through the conserved F or W. The D gene is left open where the match is weak. The size entry is marked missing in some rows and otherwise reads once, few, many or a size class.

D gene	V gene	clone size	J gene	CDR3 DNA	CDR3 protein
.	TRBV11-3	many	TRBJ1-1	TGTGCCAGCAGCTTAGAACCGAACACTGAAGCTTTCTTT	CASSLEPNTEAFF
.	TRBV4-1	.	TRBJ2-2	TGCGCCAGCAGCCCCAGGTCAGGGAGGGGGACCGGGGAGTTGTTTTTT	CASSPRSGRGTGELFF
.	TRBV9	.	TRBJ2-2	TGTGCCAGCAGCGTAGTTTGGGGGCCCGGGGAGCTGTTTTTT	CASSVVWGPGELFF
.	TRBV7-3	many	TRBJ2-2	TGTGCCAGCAGCGCCCACGGGACACCACCAACCGGGGAGCTGTTTTTT	CASSAHGTPPTGELFF
.	TRBV19	many	TRBJ1-2	TGTGCCAGTAGTATGAGACAGTCCTCTGGCTATGGCTACACCTTC	CASSMRQSSGYGYTF
.	TRBV20-1	.	TRBJ1-2	TGCATCCTACCGGAGAAGGGGGGGTGTAGTAATGGCTACACCTTC	CILPEKGGCSNGYTF
.	TRBV4-1	.	TRBJ2-2	TGCGCCAGCAGCCGCATGTTCAGGGTTCAGGCCGGGGAGCTGTTTTTT	CASSRMFRVQAGELFF
.	TRBV4-2	.	TRBJ2-7	TGTGCCAGCAGCCAAGATCGGACTACCATCTCCTACGAGCAGTACTTC	CASSQDRTTISYEQYF
.	TRBV2	many	TRBJ2-2	TGTGCCAGCAAAAAGGGGGGAGTCACCGGGGAGCTGTTTTTT	CASKKGGVTGELFF
.	TRBV6-2/TRBV6-3	medium-sized	TRBJ2-7	TGTGCCAGCAGGCCAGGGAGGCCCCACGAGCAGTACTTC	CASRPGRPHEQYF
.	TRBV12-3/TRBV12-4	many	TRBJ2-2	TGTGCCAGCAGGACGGGCCGCAAGGTTTCCGGGGAGCTGTTTTTT	CASRTGRKVSGELFF
TRBD1	TRBV19	medium-sized	TRBJ1-2	TGTGCCAGTAGTATCGTAGGGGGCGTCTATGGCTACACCTTC	CASSIVGGVYGYTF
.	TRBV6-1	few	TRBJ2-7	TGTGCCAGCAGTGACAGGGATGGGGCCTACGAGCAGTACTTC	CASSDRDGAYEQYF